This T cell receptor beta chain was obtained from a study of neurological immune-mediated disorders. This clonotype was observed at least ten times. Its antigen is still unknown. The cDNA was synthesized by 5'RACE incorporating 10-nucleotide random UMIs. TCRdb fed the 5' RACE reads into MiXCR, producing one record per CDR3 protein. The sample lists approximately 100,000 distinct CDR3 sequences; approximately 3.3% were seen once. The CDR3 is made up of 17 amino acids. From germline, CDR1 is DFQATT and CDR2 SNEGSKA (reference sequence). Unmatched junction bases numbered 15, after V lost 2 bases and J lost 10 bases. Study observations and caveats: A possible signature appeared as one related-CDR3 cluster, in which phylogenetic grouping placed the repertoires of 18 of 34 multiple sclerosis patients. Expanded clones shared no CDR3 amino acid sequences across subjects, suggesting private repertoires in all groups.

The chain combines TRBV20-1 with TRBJ2-1, with TRBD2 identical over 12 bases. Source material: PBMCs. This TCR was recovered from a young woman with multiple sclerosis. In DNA form, the CDR3 reads TGCAGTGCTAGATGTCGACCGGGACTAGCGGGTTTTCCAGAGCAGTTCTTC. Translation: CSARCRPGLAGFPEQFF.